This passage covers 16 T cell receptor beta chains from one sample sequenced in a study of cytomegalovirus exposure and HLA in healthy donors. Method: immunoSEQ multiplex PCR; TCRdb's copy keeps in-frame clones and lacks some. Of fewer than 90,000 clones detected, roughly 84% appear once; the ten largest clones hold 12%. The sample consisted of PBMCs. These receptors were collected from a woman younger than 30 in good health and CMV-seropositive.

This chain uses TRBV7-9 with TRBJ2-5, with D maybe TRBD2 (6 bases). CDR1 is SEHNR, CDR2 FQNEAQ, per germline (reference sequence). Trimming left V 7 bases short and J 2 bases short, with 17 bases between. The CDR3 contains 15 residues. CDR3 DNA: TGTGCCAGCACCAGGTTGGCGGGGAGTCAAGAGACCCAGTACTTC. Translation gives CASTRLAGSQETQYF. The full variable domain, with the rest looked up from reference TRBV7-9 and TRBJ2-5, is DTGVSQNPRHKITKRGQNVTFRCDPISEHNRLYWYRQTLGQGPEFLTYFQNEAQLEKSRLLSDRFSAERPKGSFSTLEIQRTEQGDSAMYLCASTRLAGSQETQYFGPGTRLLVL.

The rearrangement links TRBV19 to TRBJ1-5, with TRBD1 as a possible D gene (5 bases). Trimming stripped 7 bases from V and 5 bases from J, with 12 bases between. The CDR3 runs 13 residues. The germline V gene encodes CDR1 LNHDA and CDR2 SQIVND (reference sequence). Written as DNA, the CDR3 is TGTGCCAGTACCCGACGGACACATCAGCCCCAGCATTTT. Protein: CASTRRTHQPQHF.

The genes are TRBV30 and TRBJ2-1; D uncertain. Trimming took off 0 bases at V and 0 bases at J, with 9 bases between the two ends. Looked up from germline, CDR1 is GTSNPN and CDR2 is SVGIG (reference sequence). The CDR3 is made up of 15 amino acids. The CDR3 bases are TGTGCCTGGAGTGTAGATTTTAGCTCCTACAATGAGCAGTTCTTC. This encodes CAWSVDFSSYNEQFF.

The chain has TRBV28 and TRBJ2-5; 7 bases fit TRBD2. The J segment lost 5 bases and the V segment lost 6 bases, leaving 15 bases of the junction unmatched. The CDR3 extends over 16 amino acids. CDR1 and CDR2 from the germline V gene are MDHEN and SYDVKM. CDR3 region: CASSSSRRGGGETQYF. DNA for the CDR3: TGTGCCAGCAGCTCCTCGCGACGCGGCGGGGGTGAGACCCAGTACTTC.

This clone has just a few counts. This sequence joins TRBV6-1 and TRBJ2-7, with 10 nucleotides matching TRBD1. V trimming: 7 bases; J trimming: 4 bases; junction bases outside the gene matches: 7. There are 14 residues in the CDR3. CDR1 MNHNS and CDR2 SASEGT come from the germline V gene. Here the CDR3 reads CASIGTGVSYEQYF. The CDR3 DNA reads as TGTGCCAGCATAGGGACAGGGGTATCATACGAGCAGTACTTC.

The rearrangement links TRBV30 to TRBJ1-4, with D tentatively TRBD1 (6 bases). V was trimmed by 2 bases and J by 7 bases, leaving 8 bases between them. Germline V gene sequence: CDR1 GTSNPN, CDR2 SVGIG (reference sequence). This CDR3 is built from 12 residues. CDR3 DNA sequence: TGTGCCTGGAGTTCGGACAGTGAAAAACTGTTTTTT. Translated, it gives CAWSSDSEKLFF.

The CDR3 loop is CASSGGGGLVYEQYF. The CDR3 DNA reads as TGTGCCAGCAGTGGAGGTGGGGGCCTTGTCTACGAGCAGTACTTC. The rearrangement links TRBV6-1 to TRBJ2-7; TRBD1 might be the D (6 bases). Germline-derived CDR1 and CDR2 are MNHNS and SASEGT. The length of the CDR3 is 15 residues. The germline V and J ends were trimmed by 4 bases and 3 bases, with 16 bases remaining between them.

CDR3 protein: CASSQPTNTEAFF. The CDR3 nucleotides read TGCGCCAGCAGCCAGCCCACAAACACTGAAGCTTTCTTT. The chain recombines TRBV4-1 with TRBJ1-1; D is undetermined. V was cut by 3 bases and J by 2 bases, with 7 bases left in between. The CDR3 runs to 13 residues. Germline assignment: CDR1 MGHRA and CDR2 YSYEKL.

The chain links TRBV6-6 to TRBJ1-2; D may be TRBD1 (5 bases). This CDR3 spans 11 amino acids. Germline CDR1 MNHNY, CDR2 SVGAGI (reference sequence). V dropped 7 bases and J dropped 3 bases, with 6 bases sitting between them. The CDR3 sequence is CASTRDYGYTF. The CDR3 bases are TGTGCCAGCACCAGGGACTATGGCTACACCTTC.

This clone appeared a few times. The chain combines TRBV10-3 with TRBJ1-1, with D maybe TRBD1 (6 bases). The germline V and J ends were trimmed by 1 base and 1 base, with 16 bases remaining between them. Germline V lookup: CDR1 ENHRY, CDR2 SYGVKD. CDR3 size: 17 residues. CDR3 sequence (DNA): TGTGCCATCAGTGAGTTCGGGACACGTACAAAGAACACTGAAGCTTTCTTT. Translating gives CAISEFGTRTKNTEAFF.

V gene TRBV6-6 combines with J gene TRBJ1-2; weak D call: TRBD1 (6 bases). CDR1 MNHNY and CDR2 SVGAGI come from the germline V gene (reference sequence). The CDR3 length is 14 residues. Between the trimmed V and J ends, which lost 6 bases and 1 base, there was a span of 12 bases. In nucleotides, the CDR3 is TGTGCCAGCAGAAATATACAGGGTAACTATGGCTACACCTTC. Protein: CASRNIQGNYGYTF.

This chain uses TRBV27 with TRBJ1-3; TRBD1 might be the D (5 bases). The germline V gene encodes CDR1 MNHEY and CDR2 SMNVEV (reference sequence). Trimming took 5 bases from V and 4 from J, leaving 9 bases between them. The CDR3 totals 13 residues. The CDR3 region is CASSPDRGNTIYF. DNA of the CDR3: TGTGCCAGCAGTCCCGACAGAGGAAACACCATATATTTT.

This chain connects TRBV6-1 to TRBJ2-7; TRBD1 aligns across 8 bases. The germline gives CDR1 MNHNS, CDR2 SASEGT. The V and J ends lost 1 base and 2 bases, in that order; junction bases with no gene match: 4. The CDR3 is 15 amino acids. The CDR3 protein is CASSEVTGGTYEQYF. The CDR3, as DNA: TGTGCCAGCAGTGAAGTTACAGGGGGAACCTACGAGCAGTACTTC.

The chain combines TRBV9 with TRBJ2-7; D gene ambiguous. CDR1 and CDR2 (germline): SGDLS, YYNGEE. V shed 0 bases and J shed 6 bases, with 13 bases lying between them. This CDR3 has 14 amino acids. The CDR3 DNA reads TGTGCCAGCAGCGTAGGCCCATGGGCCATCGAGCAGTACTTC. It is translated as CASSVGPWAIEQYF. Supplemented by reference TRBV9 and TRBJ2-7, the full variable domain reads DSGVTQTPKHLITATGQRVTLRCSPRSGDLSVYWYQQSLDQGLQFLIQYYNGEERAKGNILERFSAQQFPDLHSELNLSSLELGDSALYFCASSVGPWAIEQYFGPGTRLTVT.

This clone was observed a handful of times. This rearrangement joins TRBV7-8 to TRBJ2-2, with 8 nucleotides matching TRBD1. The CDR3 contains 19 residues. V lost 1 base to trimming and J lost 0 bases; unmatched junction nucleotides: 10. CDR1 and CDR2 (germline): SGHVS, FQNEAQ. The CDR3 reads CASSLDRRGLVSNTGELFF. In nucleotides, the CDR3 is TGTGCCAGCAGCTTAGACCGCAGGGGGCTTGTTTCGAACACCGGGGAGCTGTTTTTT.

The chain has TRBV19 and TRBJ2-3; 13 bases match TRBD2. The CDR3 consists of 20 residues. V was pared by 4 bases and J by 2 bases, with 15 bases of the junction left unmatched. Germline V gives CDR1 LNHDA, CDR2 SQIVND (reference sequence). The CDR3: CASSRRGPGLAGTHTDTQYF. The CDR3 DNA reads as TGTGCCAGTAGTAGGAGAGGGCCGGGACTAGCGGGGACCCACACAGATACGCAGTATTTT.